This T cell receptor (beta chain) comes out of a study of shared clonotypes between healthy human individuals. Overall study: For every donor, three CD4 naive, three CD4 memory, two CD8 naive and one CD8 memory plates were used.

About this clone: The antigen is undetermined.

V was cut by 5 bases and J by 4 bases, with 9 bases left in between. Per the germline V gene, CDR1 is LNHDA and CDR2 is SQIVND (reference sequence). The CDR3 has 13 residues. Produced via immunoSEQ multiplex PCR; TCRdb's table is partial and in-frame only. Here the sample spans some 1 million clones, about 75% being singletons. Study-level findings and limits: Researchers sampled blood only, noting tissue repertoires likely differ. Memory subsets generally showed smaller estimated richness than naive subsets did.

V is TRBV19 and J is TRBJ1-5, with D unclear. The sequenced sample was memory CD4+ T cells sorted from blood. Regarding subset: CD45RA-negative fraction. The clonotype was recovered from a man younger than 35 in good health. The DNA for the CDR3 is TGTGCCAGTAGTTCGGGGAGAAATCAGCCCCAGCATTTT. It translates to CASSSGRNQPQHF. The variable domain in full, with the rest retrieved from reference TRBV19 and TRBJ1-5, is DGGITQSPKYLFRKEGQNVTLSCEQNLNHDAMYWYRQDPGQGLRLIYYSQIVNDFQKGDIAEGYSVSREKKESFPLTVTSAQKNPTAFYLCASSSGRNQPQHFGDGTRLSIL.